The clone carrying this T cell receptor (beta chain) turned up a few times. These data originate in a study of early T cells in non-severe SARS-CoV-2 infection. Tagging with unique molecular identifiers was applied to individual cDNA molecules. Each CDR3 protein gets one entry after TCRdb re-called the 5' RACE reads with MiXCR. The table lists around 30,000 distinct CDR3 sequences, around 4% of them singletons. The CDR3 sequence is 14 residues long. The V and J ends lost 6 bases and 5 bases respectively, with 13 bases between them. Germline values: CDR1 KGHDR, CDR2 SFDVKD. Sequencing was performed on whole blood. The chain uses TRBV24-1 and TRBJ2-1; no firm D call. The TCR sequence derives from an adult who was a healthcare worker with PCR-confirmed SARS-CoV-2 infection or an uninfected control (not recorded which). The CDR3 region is CATSQTSWDNEQFF. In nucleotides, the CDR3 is TGTGCCACCAGTCAAACCTCTTGGGACAATGAGCAGTTCTTC.